The rows below give T cell receptor beta chains drawn from one sample of a study of shared clonotypes between healthy human individuals. Measured with immunoSEQ multiplex PCR; TCRdb has only the in-frame clones, and not every one. Of about 2,200,000 clones in the sample, 90% to 95% were seen once. Sequencing input: naive CD8+ T cells from PBMCs. These receptors came from a man younger than 30 in good health. Some clones in this sample may be carry-over from other donors' samples. Each CDR3 is given with its conserved first and last residue. The order of the fields is V gene, J gene, clone size, D gene, CDR3 protein, CDR3 DNA. A D gene is named only where the DNA matches it firmly. The size of a clone is reported for some rows only, either as once, few or many, or as a class for expanded clones.

V gene: TRBV19
J gene: TRBJ2-2
clone size: NA
D gene: NA
CDR3 protein: CASSIMATNTGELFF
CDR3 DNA: TGTGCCAGTAGTATAATGGCTACGAACACCGGGGAGCTGTTTTTT

V gene: TRBV9
J gene: TRBJ2-3
clone size: NA
D gene: TRBD2
CDR3 protein: CASSLSGSGTDTQYF
CDR3 DNA: TGTGCCAGCAGCCTTAGCGGGAGCGGCACAGATACGCAGTATTTT

V gene: TRBV10-3
J gene: TRBJ2-5
clone size: NA
D gene: TRBD2
CDR3 protein: CAISDLAGERPKTQYF
CDR3 DNA: TGTGCCATCAGTGATCTTGCGGGGGAACGCCCCAAGACCCAGTACTTC

V gene: TRBV6-1
J gene: TRBJ2-1
clone size: NA
D gene: NA
CDR3 protein: CASSPQWGSNEQFF
CDR3 DNA: TGTGCCAGCAGCCCCCAGTGGGGGTCGAATGAGCAGTTCTTC

V gene: TRBV7-9
J gene: TRBJ2-2
clone size: once
D gene: NA
CDR3 protein: CASSLRVVTFPNTGELFF
CDR3 DNA: TGTGCCAGCAGCTTAAGGGTAGTGACTTTTCCGAACACCGGGGAGCTGTTTTTT

V gene: TRBV6-1
J gene: TRBJ2-4
clone size: NA
D gene: NA
CDR3 protein: CASSEVRGAKNIQYF
CDR3 DNA: TGTGCCAGCAGTGAAGTCCGGGGAGCCAAAAACATTCAGTACTTC

V gene: TRBV6-6
J gene: TRBJ1-2
clone size: NA
D gene: NA
CDR3 protein: CASSYSRGRTYGYTF
CDR3 DNA: TGTGCCAGCAGTTACTCGCGGGGGCGCACCTATGGCTACACCTTC

V gene: TRBV19
J gene: TRBJ2-7
clone size: once
D gene: NA
CDR3 protein: CASSEQGPADEQYF
CDR3 DNA: TGTGCCAGTAGTGAACAGGGCCCGGCGGACGAGCAGTACTTC

V gene: TRBV27
J gene: TRBJ2-7
clone size: NA
D gene: NA
CDR3 protein: CASSTGMDSYEQYF
CDR3 DNA: TGTGCCAGCAGTACAGGGATGGACTCCTACGAGCAGTACTTC

V gene: TRBV4-3
J gene: TRBJ1-2
clone size: NA
D gene: NA
CDR3 protein: CASSHSEGVNYGYTF
CDR3 DNA: TGCGCCAGCAGCCATAGCGAGGGGGTTAACTATGGCTACACCTTC